Listed below are T cell receptor beta chains from one sample, sequenced in a study of T cell responses to AZD1222 COVID-19 vaccine. Repertoires were generated with immunoSEQ multiplex PCR, while TCRdb's copy carries only in-frame clones and drops some. The table includes some 130,000 clones, 80% to 95% detected once. Sample: peripheral blood, taken 28 days after the second AZD1222 dose. These receptor sequences come from an adult who received the AZD1222 COVID-19 vaccine. Each CDR3 is given with its conserved first and last residue. The D gene is left open where the match is weak. Only part of the rows carry a size: once, few, many, or a class if the clone is expanded.

>NA|NA|TRBJ1-3|TRBV28|14
CASSFGNSGNTIYF
TGTGCCAGCAGTTTTGGTAACTCTGGAAACACCATATATTTT
>NA|NA|TRBJ2-3|TRBV5-1|15
CASSLGSGFTDTQYF
TGCGCCAGCAGCTTGGGTAGCGGTTTCACAGATACGCAGTATTTT
>NA|NA|TRBJ2-3|TRBV9|14
CASSVGASSDTQYF
TGTGCCAGCAGCGTAGGGGCTAGCTCAGATACGCAGTATTTT
>NA|NA|TRBJ2-1|TRBV28|12
CASSLGITMQFF
TGTGCCAGCAGTTTGGGGATTACCATGCAGTTCTTC
>NA|NA|TRBJ2-2|TRBV24-1|16
CATSAPGAANTGELFF
TGTGCCACCAGTGCCCCAGGGGCGGCAAACACCGGGGAGCTGTTTTTT
>NA|NA|TRBJ1-6|TRBV27|14
CASSAQGSNSPLHF
TGTGCCAGCAGTGCGCAGGGGTCTAATTCACCCCTCCACTTT
>NA|NA|TRBJ1-2|TRBV3-1/TRBV3-2|14
CASSRPGRTGGYTF
TGTGCCAGCAGCCGACCCGGGCGGACGGGTGGCTACACCTTC
>NA|TRBD1|TRBJ1-5|TRBV28|14
CASKPDRARQPQHF
TGTGCCAGCAAACCCGACAGGGCTCGCCAGCCCCAGCATTTT
>few|TRBD2|TRBJ2-7|TRBV20-1|13
CSASPGTSGEQYF
TGCAGTGCTAGTCCCGGAACTAGCGGCGAGCAGTACTTC
>NA|NA|TRBJ1-5|TRBV28|14
CASTRPGSNQPQHF
TGTGCCAGCACCAGGCCGGGGAGCAATCAGCCCCAGCATTTT
>once|NA|TRBJ2-3|TRBV27|17
CASSLSGSGLSTDTQYF
TGTGCCAGCAGTTTATCAGGCAGCGGGCTTAGCACAGATACGCAGTATTTT
>NA|NA|TRBJ1-5|TRBV19|15
CASSIAQGRDQPQHF
TGTGCCAGTAGTATCGCCCAGGGCAGGGATCAGCCCCAGCATTTT
>once|TRBD1|TRBJ2-2|TRBV5-4|14
CASSPDRGPGELFF
TGTGCCAGCAGCCCAGACAGGGGGCCCGGGGAGCTGTTTTTT
>NA|NA|TRBJ1-2|TRBV28|14
CASSFPQSTYGYTF
TGTGCCAGCAGTTTCCCCCAGTCTACCTATGGCTACACCTTC
>NA|NA|TRBJ1-6|TRBV10-2|11
CASSEGSPLHF
TGCGCCAGCAGTGAAGGTTCACCCCTCCACTTT
>NA|NA|TRBJ1-2|TRBV6-2/TRBV6-3|14
CASSYQGQLYGYTF
TGTGCCAGCAGTTACCAAGGTCAGCTCTATGGCTACACCTTC
>NA|TRBD1|TRBJ1-2|TRBV28|15
CASSSPGQANYGYTF
TGTGCCAGCAGTTCCCCGGGACAGGCTAACTATGGCTACACCTTC
>NA|TRBD1|TRBJ2-6|TRBV6-1|16
CASSGTGGAGANVLTF
TGTGCCAGCAGTGGGACAGGGGGCGCTGGGGCCAACGTCCTGACTTTC
>NA|NA|TRBJ1-1|TRBV5-4|16
CASSAGHQGPNTEAFF
TGTGCCAGCAGCGCCGGACATCAAGGGCCGAACACTGAAGCTTTCTTT
>once|NA|TRBJ2-5|TRBV6-5|15
CASSYSPESSETQYF
TGTGCCAGCAGTTACTCCCCCGAGAGTTCTGAGACCCAGTACTTC
>NA|TRBD2|TRBJ2-7|TRBV6-5|15
CASSGLAGGTYEQYF
TGTGCCAGCAGCGGACTAGCGGGAGGAACCTACGAGCAGTACTTC
>NA|NA|TRBJ1-3|TRBV28|14
CASSLSRSGNTIYF
TGTGCCAGCAGTTTATCGCGCTCTGGAAACACCATATATTTT
>NA|NA|TRBJ1-2|TRBV2|13
CASRGGLGDGYTF
TGTGCCAGCAGGGGGGGATTAGGAGATGGCTACACCTTC
>NA|TRBD2|TRBJ2-6|TRBV19|17
CASRGLAGGMRANVLTF
TGTGCCAGTAGGGGACTAGCGGGAGGAATGAGGGCCAACGTCCTGACTTTC
>NA|TRBD1|TRBJ2-7|TRBV19|15
CASSIGGQGAREQYF
TGTGCCAGTAGTATCGGTGGACAGGGGGCGCGGGAGCAGTACTTC
>NA|NA|TRBJ1-1|TRBV6-5|14
CASSYLRENTEAFF
TGTGCCAGCAGTTACTTACGGGAGAACACTGAAGCTTTCTTT
>NA|NA|TRBJ1-4|TRBV28|10
CASSDEKLFF
TGTGCCAGCAGTGACGAAAAACTGTTTTTT
>once|NA|TRBJ2-3|TRBV10-3|16
CAISESRGAGTDTQYF
TGTGCCATCAGTGAGTCTCGGGGGGCGGGCACAGATACGCAGTATTTT
>NA|NA|TRBJ1-5|TRBV19|17
CASSIAAPRGSNQPQHF
TGTGCCAGTAGTATAGCCGCACCGCGGGGGTCCAATCAGCCCCAGCATTTT
>few|NA|TRBJ1-6|TRBV7-2|17
CASSFPMESSYNSPLHF
TGTGCCAGCAGCTTCCCGATGGAGAGCTCCTATAATTCACCCCTCCACTTT
>NA|NA|TRBJ1-2|TRBV2|14
CASSDREPMSGYTF
TGTGCCAGCAGTGATCGTGAGCCAATGAGTGGCTACACCTTC
>NA|NA|TRBJ1-5|TRBV18|14
CASSPNRGNQPQHF
TGTGCCAGCTCACCCAACAGGGGCAATCAGCCCCAGCATTTT
>NA|TRBD1|TRBJ2-2|TRBV18|14
CASSPGQEVGELFF
TGTGCCAGCTCCCCGGGACAGGAGGTCGGGGAGCTGTTTTTT
>NA|NA|TRBJ1-4|TRBV5-1|14
CASSPGGGREKLFF
TGCGCCAGCAGCCCGGGAGGGGGTCGGGAAAAACTGTTTTTT
>NA|NA|TRBJ2-7|TRBV5-1|14
CASSPDTTTYEQYF
TGCGCCAGCAGCCCGGACACCACTACCTACGAGCAGTACTTC
>NA|TRBD2|TRBJ2-1|TRBV2|19
CASHGTSGGPSSSYNEQFF
TGTGCCAGCCATGGGACTAGCGGGGGTCCTTCGAGCTCCTACAATGAGCAGTTCTTC
>NA|NA|TRBJ1-1|TRBV20-1|11
CSVPSDTEAFF
TGCAGTGTTCCTTCAGACACTGAAGCTTTCTTT
>few|NA|TRBJ1-1|TRBV27|13
CASSVGTGNEAFF
TGTGCCAGCAGCGTGGGTACAGGGAATGAAGCTTTCTTT
>NA|TRBD1|TRBJ2-7|TRBV30|13
CAWKPRDRDEQYF
TGTGCCTGGAAGCCACGGGACAGGGACGAGCAGTACTTC
>NA|TRBD1|TRBJ1-1|TRBV19|14
CASSSGTGGQQAFF
TGTGCCAGTAGTTCCGGGACAGGGGGGCAGCAAGCTTTCTTT
>once|NA|TRBJ1-4|TRBV30|11
CAWSVKNAVFF
TGTGCCTGGAGTGTAAAAAACGCGGTGTTTTTT
>NA|TRBD1|TRBJ1-5|TRBV2|15
CASSKDRARGQPQHF
TGTGCCAGCAGCAAGGACAGGGCCCGCGGTCAGCCCCAGCATTTT
>few|NA|TRBJ2-7|TRBV2|13
CASRETGSYEQYF
TGTGCCAGCAGGGAGACAGGTTCCTACGAGCAGTACTTC
>NA|NA|TRBJ1-2|TRBV28|15
CASSAMTGTNYGYTF
TGTGCCAGCAGTGCAATGACAGGAACCAACTATGGCTACACCTTC
>once|TRBD1|TRBJ2-1|TRBV5-1|18
CASSLLATGGGFYNEQFF
TGCGCCAGCAGCCTCCTCGCCACAGGGGGTGGGTTCTACAATGAGCAGTTCTTC